These T cell receptor beta chains were read from a single sample in a study of CD8+ T cells in alopecia areata. The method was immunoSEQ multiplex PCR; TCRdb's version includes in-frame clones alone and lacks a portion of them. Among roughly 99,000 clones listed, 84% were seen once. Sequenced here: CD8+ T cells sorted from blood, sampled at week 24, from a patient treated with tofacitinib. The source is a human donor with alopecia areata. Both conserved end residues are part of each CDR3. Each record gives: V gene, D gene, clone size, J gene, CDR3 DNA, CDR3 protein. A D gene is named only where the DNA matches it firmly. Expanded clones get a size class; other rows say once, few or many, or leave the size out.

TRBV9	TRBD2	-	TRBJ2-1	TGTGCCAGCAGCGTGTTGCTAGCGGGGTCCTACAATGAGCAGTTCTTC	CASSVLLAGSYNEQFF
TRBV27	TRBD2	-	TRBJ2-2	TGTGCCAGCAGTTTAAAACGGCTAGCGGGCGGGGAGCTGTTTTTT	CASSLKRLAGGELFF
TRBV7-2	TRBD1	-	TRBJ2-7	TGTGCCAGCAGCGCCCGGGACAGGGGAATAGAGCAGTACTTC	CASSARDRGIEQYF
TRBV6-5	TRBD1	-	TRBJ2-7	TGTGCCAGCAGTTACCAGACAGGGGGAAGCGAGCAGTACTTC	CASSYQTGGSEQYF
TRBV27	-	-	TRBJ1-1	TGTGCCAGCAGTCTCAACAGGGCGTACGAATCTGAAGCTTTCTTT	CASSLNRAYESEAFF
TRBV4-3	-	-	TRBJ1-1	TGCGCCAGCAGCCAAGTGAGTTGGACTGAAGCTTTCTTT	CASSQVSWTEAFF
TRBV19	-	-	TRBJ2-5	TGTGCCAGTAGTATGGAGGGAACAGCCCAGTACTTC	CASSMEGTAQYF
TRBV2	TRBD1	-	TRBJ1-1	TGTGCCAGCAGTTCCGGGACAGGGGACACTGAAGCTTTCTTT	CASSSGTGDTEAFF
TRBV4-1	TRBD1	-	TRBJ1-4	TGCGCCAGCAGCCATCGGGACAGGGCATTGTTTTTT	CASSHRDRALFF
TRBV5-1	-	once	TRBJ2-1	TGCGCCAGCAGCGCCGGACTGGGAACAGACAATGAGCAGTTCTTC	CASSAGLGTDNEQFF
TRBV5-6	-	-	TRBJ2-7	TGTGCCAGCAGCTTGGAAGGACTCCCCCACTACGAGCAGTACTTC	CASSLEGLPHYEQYF
TRBV2	-	-	TRBJ2-7	TGTGCCAGCAGTGACTACAGTCCGGTCGAGCAGTACTTC	CASSDYSPVEQYF
TRBV4-1	-	-	TRBJ2-2	TGCGCCAGCAGCCAGGGAGACAGGAACACCGGGGAGCTGTTTTTT	CASSQGDRNTGELFF
TRBV29-1	-	-	TRBJ2-1	TGCAGCGTAGGGCTCAATGAGCAGTTCTTC	CSVGLNEQFF
TRBV21-1	-	once	TRBJ2-7	TGTGCCAGCAGCAATCCCGAGAATAGCTCCTACGAGCAGTACTTC	CASSNPENSSYEQYF
TRBV6-5	-	-	TRBJ2-1	TGTGCCAGCAGTTACGGCCTCGCCAGTACCAGCAATGAGCAGTTCTTC	CASSYGLASTSNEQFF
TRBV10-3	-	-	TRBJ2-7	TGTGCCATCAGTGAGGGCAGCTACGAGCAGTACTTC	CAISEGSYEQYF
TRBV29-1	-	-	TRBJ1-1	TGCAGCTACCGGGACACCGCGAACACTGAAGCTTTCTTT	CSYRDTANTEAFF
TRBV2	-	once	TRBJ2-1	TGTGCCAGCAGGGACGTGGCTCCAGAGCAGTTCTTC	CASRDVAPEQFF
TRBV7-9	TRBD1	-	TRBJ1-1	TGTGCCAGCAGCTCCAACCGACATTTGACAGGGACTGAAGCTTTCTTT	CASSSNRHLTGTEAFF
TRBV7-8	TRBD1	many	TRBJ2-2	TGTGCCAGCAGCTTAGAGGGCTCGGGACAGGAGAACACCGGGGAGCTGTTTTTT	CASSLEGSGQENTGELFF
TRBV11-2	-	-	TRBJ2-7	TGTGCCAGCAGCTTAGATCTAGGGGCAGGGTGGGGGTACGAGCAGTACTTC	CASSLDLGAGWGYEQYF
TRBV27	-	-	TRBJ2-3	TGTGCCAGCAGTTCTCGGACAGATCACACAGATACGCAGTATTTT	CASSSRTDHTDTQYF
TRBV30	-	-	TRBJ1-1	TGTGCCTGGAGTAGGGGGGTAGGGGACACTGAAGCTTTCTTT	CAWSRGVGDTEAFF
TRBV9	-	-	TRBJ1-6	TGTGCCAGCAGCGTAGAAGGGACCCGAAATTCACCCCTCCACTTT	CASSVEGTRNSPLHF
TRBV9	-	-	TRBJ2-5	TGTGCCAGCAGCGTTGCAGGGCAAGAGACCCAGTACTTC	CASSVAGQETQYF
TRBV29-1	-	few	TRBJ2-5	TGCAGCGTTGATAACTGGACGGGGGAGCAGTACTTC	CSVDNWTGEQYF
TRBV5-1	-	-	TRBJ1-1	TGCGCCAGCAGCTCGGGGTTGATCGGCACTGAAGCTTTCTTT	CASSSGLIGTEAFF
TRBV6-5	TRBD2	-	TRBJ2-2	TGTGCCAGCAGTTACTTAGCGGGGGACACCGGGGAGCTGTTTTTT	CASSYLAGDTGELFF
TRBV9	TRBD1	-	TRBJ1-4	TGTGCCAGCAGCCCTTACTCCGGGACAGGTGGAGAAAAACTGTTTTTT	CASSPYSGTGGEKLFF
TRBV14	-	once	TRBJ1-2	TGTGCCAGCAGCCTCGATGAGTCAGGGGTTTATGGCTACACCTTC	CASSLDESGVYGYTF
TRBV28	-	once	TRBJ2-7	TGTGCCAGCAGTGCCGGGCCCCAATCCTACGAGCAGTACTTC	CASSAGPQSYEQYF
TRBV7-9	-	-	TRBJ2-4	TGTGCCAGCAGCTTAGCCCCAGGGGAGATTTTAGCCAAAAACATTCAGTACTTC	CASSLAPGEILAKNIQYF
TRBV2	-	-	TRBJ2-3	TGTGCCAGCAGTGATTCCCCCGCCCCGGCAGATACGCAGTATTTT	CASSDSPAPADTQYF
TRBV5-1	-	few	TRBJ2-7	TGCGCCAGCAGCTTTCGCTTTGGGTACGAGCAGTACTTC	CASSFRFGYEQYF
TRBV5-1	TRBD2	-	TRBJ2-6	TGCGCCAGCAGCTCGGGGACTAGCGGCATATCTGGGGCCAACGTCCTGACTTTC	CASSSGTSGISGANVLTF
TRBV6-5	-	once	TRBJ2-1	TGTGCCACCGTTATGGGGATTGGAGGCCATGAGCAGTTCTTC	CATVMGIGGHEQFF
TRBV7-6	-	few	TRBJ2-5	TGTGCCAGCAGCTTGGCGGGGCCCAAGGAGGCCCAGTACTTC	CASSLAGPKEAQYF
TRBV4-1	TRBD1	once	TRBJ1-2	TGCGCCAGCAGCACGACAGGGCATAACTATGGCTACACCTTC	CASSTTGHNYGYTF
TRBV7-2	-	-	TRBJ1-5	TGTGCCAGCAGCTTATTTGATAGCAATCAGCCCCAGCATTTT	CASSLFDSNQPQHF
TRBV19	-	-	TRBJ1-5	TGTGCCAGTAGTATATCCGGGGGAGATAGCAATCAGCCCCAGCATTTT	CASSISGGDSNQPQHF
TRBV7-6	-	-	TRBJ2-2	TGTGCCAGCAGGGACACCGGGGAGCTGTTTTTT	CASRDTGELFF
TRBV11-2	-	-	TRBJ2-1	TGTGCCAGCAGTTCAAGCTGGAGCTCCTACAATGAGCAGTTCTTC	CASSSSWSSYNEQFF
TRBV9	TRBD2	-	TRBJ2-7	TGTGCCAGCAGCGTAGGGTTTAGCGGGACCTACGAGCAGTACTTC	CASSVGFSGTYEQYF
TRBV5-1	TRBD1	-	TRBJ2-7	TGCGCCAGCAGCTTCGGGACAGGGGAAAACGAGCAGTACTTC	CASSFGTGENEQYF
TRBV2	-	-	TRBJ2-3	TGTGCCAGCAGTGAACCTCTGGGGACAGATACGCAGTATTTT	CASSEPLGTDTQYF
TRBV7-8	TRBD2	many	TRBJ2-1	TGTGCCAGCAGCACCTCTAGCGGTAGCTCCTACAATGAGCAGTTCTTC	CASSTSSGSSYNEQFF
TRBV10-2	TRBD2	once	TRBJ2-5	TGCGCCAGCAGTGTCGGGACTATCCCATTGGAGACCCAGTACTTC	CASSVGTIPLETQYF
TRBV19	-	-	TRBJ1-2	TGTGCCAGTAGTACAACAGCCAACTATGGCTACACCTTC	CASSTTANYGYTF
TRBV27	-	-	TRBJ2-1	TGTGCCAGCAGTTTAGGCTCCAATGAGCAGTTCTTC	CASSLGSNEQFF
TRBV5-1	-	-	TRBJ1-4	TGCGCCAGCAGCCCCCAGGGTTATAATGAAAAACTGTTTTTT	CASSPQGYNEKLFF
TRBV2	TRBD2	-	TRBJ2-7	TGTGCCAGCAGTGAAAGGAGCGGGGGGTTCTCCTACGAGCAGTACTTC	CASSERSGGFSYEQYF
TRBV5-6	-	-	TRBJ1-2	TGTGCCAGCAGCTTGTTATATGCTACCTATGGCTACACCTTC	CASSLLYATYGYTF
TRBV4-1	TRBD2	-	TRBJ2-5	TGCGCCAGCAGCCCGCCCGGACTAGCGGGGGCGGAGACCCAGTACTTC	CASSPPGLAGAETQYF
TRBV9	TRBD1	-	TRBJ2-1	TGTGCCAGCAGCCCTGGACAGGGCCTTTCCTACAATGAGCAGTTCTTC	CASSPGQGLSYNEQFF